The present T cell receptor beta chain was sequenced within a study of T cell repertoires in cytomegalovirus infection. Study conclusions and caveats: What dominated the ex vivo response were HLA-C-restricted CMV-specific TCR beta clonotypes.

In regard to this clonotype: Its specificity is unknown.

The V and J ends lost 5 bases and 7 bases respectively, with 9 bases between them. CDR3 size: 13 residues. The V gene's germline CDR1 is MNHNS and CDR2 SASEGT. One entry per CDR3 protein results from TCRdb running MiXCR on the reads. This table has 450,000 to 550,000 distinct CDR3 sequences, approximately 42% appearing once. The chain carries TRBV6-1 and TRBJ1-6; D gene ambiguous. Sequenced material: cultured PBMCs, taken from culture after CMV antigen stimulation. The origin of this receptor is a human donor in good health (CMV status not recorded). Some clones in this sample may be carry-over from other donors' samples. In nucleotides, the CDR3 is TGTGCCAGCAGTTCTCCCCCCAATTCACCCCTCCACTTT. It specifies CASSSPPNSPLHF.